Shown below are 11 T cell receptor beta chains from a single sample sequenced in a study of lymphopenia after photon versus proton radiotherapy. Generated by immunoSEQ multiplex PCR, the TCRdb table keeps only in-frame clones and is missing some. The sample records about 42,000 clones, about 80% being singletons. The sequences come from peripheral blood, collected from a patient treated with proton-based radiotherapy. These receptors were taken from a woman aged 70-85 years with pancreatic cancer.

The rearrangement joins TRBV25-1 to TRBJ1-1, with D perhaps matching TRBD1 (6 bases). V lost 6 bases, J lost 2 bases, and 13 bases lay in between. Germline assignment: CDR1 MGHDK and CDR2 SYGVNS. The CDR3 has 14 residues. CDR3 in amino acids: CASRTGGGNTEAFF. CDR3 nucleotide sequence: TGTGCCAGCAGGACGGGGGGCGGAAACACTGAAGCTTTCTTT.

This chain links TRBV19 with TRBJ1-2, with D possibly TRBD1 on 5 matching bases. Germline lookup yields CDR1 LNHDA and CDR2 SQIVND (reference sequence). The length of the CDR3 is 11 residues. V was shortened by 7 bases and J by 6 bases, with 9 bases between the two germline ends. CDR3 amino acids: CASNQGDGYTF. DNA of the CDR3: TGTGCCAGTAACCAGGGAGATGGCTACACCTTC.

This clone appeared a single time. The chain is built from TRBV12-5 and TRBJ2-3, with D tentatively TRBD1 or TRBD2 (5 bases each). V shed 6 bases and J shed 8 bases, with 12 bases lying between them. Germline V gene data show CDR1 as LGHNT and CDR2 as FRNRAP. CDR3 length: 12 residues. Here the CDR3 reads CASGLGDGTQYF. The DNA for the CDR3 is TGTGCTAGTGGCCTAGGGGACGGTACGCAGTATTTT.

The rearrangement joins TRBV28 to TRBJ1-5; D gene unclear. The ends were cut back, 4 bases at V and 0 bases at J, with 4 bases in the middle. CDR1 and CDR2 from the germline V gene are MDHEN and SYDVKM. This CDR3 has 13 residues. CDR3 amino acids: CASSSYSNQPQHF. The CDR3 DNA is TGTGCCAGCAGTTCTTATAGCAATCAGCCCCAGCATTTT.

The chain uses TRBV18 and TRBJ2-7; the D gene is possibly TRBD1 (5 bases). Germline assignment: CDR1 KGHSH and CDR2 LQKENI. The CDR3 sequence is 14 residues long. V lost 4 bases and J 2 bases, leaving 12 bases between the germline ends. The CDR3 sequence is CASSLQGATYEQYF. The CDR3 DNA reads as TGTGCCAGCTCACTGCAGGGCGCAACCTACGAGCAGTACTTC.

The CDR3 DNA follows: TGCGCCAGCAGCCTCGGGGCACGGGGGGGCCCAGATACGCAGTATTTT. Protein sequence: CASSLGARGGPDTQYF. J is TRBJ2-3 and V is TRBV5-1; 8 nucleotides agree with TRBD2. The CDR3 loop spans 16 amino acids. Germline CDR1 reads SGHRS; CDR2 reads YFSETQ. After removal of 4 bases from V and 4 bases from J, the junction contained 11 bases not matched to a gene.

This clone occurred once. This chain links TRBV30 with TRBJ2-3, with 10 bases lining up with TRBD1. The CDR3 covers 16 residues. Germline V gene sequence: CDR1 GTSNPN, CDR2 SVGIG (reference sequence). The V gene end was trimmed by 5 bases and the J gene end by 3 bases; junction bases not matched to a gene: 11. CDR3: CAWGSPGQGITDTQYF. The CDR3 DNA sequence: TGTGCCTGGGGTAGCCCGGGACAGGGGATTACAGATACGCAGTATTTT.

The chain couples TRBV4-1 to TRBJ2-5, with TRBD1 matching 9 bases. CDR1 and CDR2 from the germline V gene are MGHRA and YSYEKL. With 1 base clipped from V and 1 base from J, the junction kept 1 base outside the gene matches. CDR3 length: 15 residues. The CDR3 nucleotides are TGCGCCAGCAGCCAAGGGACAGGGGTCCAAGAGACCCAGTACTTC. Translation: CASSQGTGVQETQYF.

The chain uses TRBV5-4 and TRBJ2-3; 9 bases are a match to TRBD1. CDR3 length: 16 residues. V dropped 5 bases and J dropped 0; count of bases not matched to a gene: 7. Per the germline V gene, CDR1 is SGHNT and CDR2 is YYREEE (reference sequence). As DNA, the CDR3 is TGTGCCAGCAGTGCCGGGACAGGGTTAAGCACAGATACGCAGTATTTT. Its translation: CASSAGTGLSTDTQYF.

The rearrangement links TRBV28 to TRBJ1-3, with 7 bases matching TRBD1. Germline CDR1 and CDR2: MDHEN and SYDVKM. This CDR3 is 19 amino acids long. The V and J ends lost 2 bases and 0 bases, in that order; junction bases with no gene match: 13. CDR3 sequence: CASSLRAALGTASGNTIYF. The CDR3 nucleotides read TGTGCCAGCAGTTTACGGGCCGCCCTAGGGACAGCCTCTGGAAACACCATATATTTT. Filled out from reference TRBV28 and TRBJ1-3, the complete variable domain reads DVKVTQSSRYLVKRTGEKVFLECVQDMDHENMFWYRQDPGLGLRLIYFSYDVKMKEKGDIPEGYSVSREKKERFSLILESASTNQTSMYLCASSLRAALGTASGNTIYFGEGSWLTVV.

This clone was seen just once. This chain connects TRBV28 to TRBJ1-4; D call uncertain. The CDR3 covers 16 residues. CDR1 is MDHEN, CDR2 SYDVKM, per germline. V lost 4 bases to trimming and J lost 4 bases, with 16 bases between them. The CDR3 reads CASSSTLRTDNEKLFF. The CDR3, as DNA: TGTGCCAGCAGTTCAACCCTGCGGACGGATAATGAAAAACTGTTTTTT.